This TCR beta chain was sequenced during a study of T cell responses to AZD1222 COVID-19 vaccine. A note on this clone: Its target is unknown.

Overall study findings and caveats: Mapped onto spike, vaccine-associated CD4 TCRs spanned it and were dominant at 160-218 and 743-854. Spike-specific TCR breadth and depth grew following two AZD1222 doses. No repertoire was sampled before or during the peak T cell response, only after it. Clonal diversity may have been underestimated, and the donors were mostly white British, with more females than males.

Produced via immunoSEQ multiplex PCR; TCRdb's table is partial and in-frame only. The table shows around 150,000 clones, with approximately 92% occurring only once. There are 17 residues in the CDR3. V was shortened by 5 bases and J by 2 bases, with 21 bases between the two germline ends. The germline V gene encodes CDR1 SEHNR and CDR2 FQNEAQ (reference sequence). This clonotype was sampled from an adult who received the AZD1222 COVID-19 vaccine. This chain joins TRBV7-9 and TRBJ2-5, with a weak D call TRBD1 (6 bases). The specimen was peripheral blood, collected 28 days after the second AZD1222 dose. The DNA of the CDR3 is TGTGCCAGCAGCCCTAGGATGGGGGCCCTTCGGCAAGAGACCCAGTACTTC. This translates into CASSPRMGALRQETQYF. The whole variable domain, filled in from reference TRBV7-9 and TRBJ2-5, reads DTGVSQNPRHKITKRGQNVTFRCDPISEHNRLYWYRQTLGQGPEFLTYFQNEAQLEKSRLLSDRFSAERPKGSFSTLEIQRTEQGDSAMYLCASSPRMGALRQETQYFGPGTRLLVL.